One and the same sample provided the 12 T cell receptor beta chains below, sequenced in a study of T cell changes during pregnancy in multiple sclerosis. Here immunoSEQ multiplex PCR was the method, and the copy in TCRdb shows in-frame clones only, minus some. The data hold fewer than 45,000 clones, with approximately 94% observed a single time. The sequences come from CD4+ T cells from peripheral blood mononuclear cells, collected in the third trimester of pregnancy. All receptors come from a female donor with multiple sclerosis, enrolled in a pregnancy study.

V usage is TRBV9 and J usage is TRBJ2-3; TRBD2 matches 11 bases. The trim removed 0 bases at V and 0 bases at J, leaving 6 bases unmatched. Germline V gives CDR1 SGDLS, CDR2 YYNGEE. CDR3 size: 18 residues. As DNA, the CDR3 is TGTGCCAGCAGCGTAGGTAGCGGGGGGGGTTTTAGCACAGATACGCAGTATTTT. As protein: CASSVGSGGGFSTDTQYF.

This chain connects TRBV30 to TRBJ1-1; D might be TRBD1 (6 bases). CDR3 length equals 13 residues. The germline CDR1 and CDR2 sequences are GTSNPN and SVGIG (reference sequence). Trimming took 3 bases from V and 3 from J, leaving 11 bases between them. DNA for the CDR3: TGTGCCTGGAGGGACCACAGGGACACTGAAGCTTTCTTT. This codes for CAWRDHRDTEAFF. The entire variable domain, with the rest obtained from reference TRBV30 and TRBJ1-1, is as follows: SQTIHQWPATLVQPVGSPLSLECTVEGTSNPNLYWYRQAAGRGLQLLFYSVGIGQISSEVPQNLSASRPQDRQFILSSKKLLLSDSGFYLCAWRDHRDTEAFFGQGTRLTVV.

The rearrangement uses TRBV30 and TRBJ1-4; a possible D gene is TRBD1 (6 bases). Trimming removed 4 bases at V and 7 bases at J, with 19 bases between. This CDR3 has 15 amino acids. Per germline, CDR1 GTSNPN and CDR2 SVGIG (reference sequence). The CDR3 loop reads CAWISPGGQGEKLFF. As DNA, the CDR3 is TGTGCCTGGATCTCACCCGGGGGGCAGGGTGAAAAACTGTTTTTT.

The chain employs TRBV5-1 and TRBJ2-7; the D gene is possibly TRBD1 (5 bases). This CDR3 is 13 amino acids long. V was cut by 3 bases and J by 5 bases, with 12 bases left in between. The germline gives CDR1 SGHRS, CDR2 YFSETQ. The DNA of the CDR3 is TGCGCCAGCAGCTACAGGACACTGGACGAGCAGTACTTC. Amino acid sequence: CASSYRTLDEQYF.

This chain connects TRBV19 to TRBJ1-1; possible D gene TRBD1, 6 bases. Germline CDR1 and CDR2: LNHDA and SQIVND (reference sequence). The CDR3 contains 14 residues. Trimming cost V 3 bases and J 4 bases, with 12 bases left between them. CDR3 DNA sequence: TGTGCCAGTAGTATCCCGACAGGCGCCACTGAAGCTTTCTTT. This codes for CASSIPTGATEAFF.

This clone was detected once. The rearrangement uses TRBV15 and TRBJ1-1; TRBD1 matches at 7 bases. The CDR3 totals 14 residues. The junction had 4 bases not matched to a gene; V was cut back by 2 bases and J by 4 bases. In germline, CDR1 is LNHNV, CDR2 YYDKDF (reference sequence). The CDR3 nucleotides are TGTGCCACCAGCAGACAGGGGGAAGGCACTGAAGCTTTCTTT. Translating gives CATSRQGEGTEAFF.

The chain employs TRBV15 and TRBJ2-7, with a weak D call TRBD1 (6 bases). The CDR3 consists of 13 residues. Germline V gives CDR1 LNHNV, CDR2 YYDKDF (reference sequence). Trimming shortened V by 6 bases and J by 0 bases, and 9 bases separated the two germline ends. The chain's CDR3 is CATRHRVSYEQYF. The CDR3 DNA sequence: TGTGCCACCAGACACAGGGTCTCCTACGAGCAGTACTTC.

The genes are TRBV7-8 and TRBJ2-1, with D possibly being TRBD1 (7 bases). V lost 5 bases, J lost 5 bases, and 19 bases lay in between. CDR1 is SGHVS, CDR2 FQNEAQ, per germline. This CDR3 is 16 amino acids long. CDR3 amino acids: CASSMTGWGRNNEQFF. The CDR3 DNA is TGTGCCAGCAGCATGACAGGGTGGGGGAGGAACAATGAGCAGTTCTTC.

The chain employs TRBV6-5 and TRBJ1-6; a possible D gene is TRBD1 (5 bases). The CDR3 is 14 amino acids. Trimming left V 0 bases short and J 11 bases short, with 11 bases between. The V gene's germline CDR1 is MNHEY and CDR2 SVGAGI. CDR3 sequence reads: CASSYSTGVPPLHF. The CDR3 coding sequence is TGTGCCAGCAGTTACTCGACGGGGGTCCCACCCCTCCACTTT.

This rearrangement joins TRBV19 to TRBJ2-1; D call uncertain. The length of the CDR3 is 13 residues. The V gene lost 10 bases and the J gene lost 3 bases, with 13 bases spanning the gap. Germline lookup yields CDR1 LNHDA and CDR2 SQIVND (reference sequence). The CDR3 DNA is TGTGCCACTTCGAGAGCCATCTACAATGAGCAGTTCTTC. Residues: CATSRAIYNEQFF. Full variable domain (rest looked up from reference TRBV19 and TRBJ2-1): DGGITQSPKYLFRKEGQNVTLSCEQNLNHDAMYWYRQDPGQGLRLIYYSQIVNDFQKGDIAEGYSVSREKKESFPLTVTSAQKNPTAFYLCATSRAIYNEQFFGPGTRLTVL.

DNA of the CDR3: TGTGCCAGCACTCCTCAGGGGGCCTACGAGCAGTACTTC. It is translated as CASTPQGAYEQYF. V is TRBV2 and J is TRBJ2-7, with 7 positions matching TRBD1. V shed 7 bases and J 2 bases; nucleotides not matched to a gene: 5. CDR3 size: 13 residues. The germline V gene encodes CDR1 SNHLY and CDR2 FYNNEI.

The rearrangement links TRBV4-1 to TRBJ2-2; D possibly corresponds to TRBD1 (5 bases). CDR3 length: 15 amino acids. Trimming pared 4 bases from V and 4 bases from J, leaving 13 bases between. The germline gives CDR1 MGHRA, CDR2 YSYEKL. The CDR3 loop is CASSLGGQGTGELFF. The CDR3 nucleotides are TGCGCCAGCAGCCTGGGCGGCCAGGGCACCGGGGAGCTGTTTTTT.